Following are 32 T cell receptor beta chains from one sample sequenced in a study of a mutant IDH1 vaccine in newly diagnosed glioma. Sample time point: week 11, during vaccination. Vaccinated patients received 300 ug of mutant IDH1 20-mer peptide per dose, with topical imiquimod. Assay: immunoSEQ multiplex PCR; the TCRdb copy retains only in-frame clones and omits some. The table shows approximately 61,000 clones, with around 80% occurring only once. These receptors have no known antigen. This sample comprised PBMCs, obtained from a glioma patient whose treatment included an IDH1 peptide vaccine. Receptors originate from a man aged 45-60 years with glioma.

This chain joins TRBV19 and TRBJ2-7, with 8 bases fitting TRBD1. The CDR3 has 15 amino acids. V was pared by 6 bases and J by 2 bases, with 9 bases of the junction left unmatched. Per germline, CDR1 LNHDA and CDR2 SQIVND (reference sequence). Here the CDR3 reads CASRESTGAPYEQYF. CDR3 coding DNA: TGTGCCAGTAGGGAATCGACAGGGGCACCCTACGAGCAGTACTTC.

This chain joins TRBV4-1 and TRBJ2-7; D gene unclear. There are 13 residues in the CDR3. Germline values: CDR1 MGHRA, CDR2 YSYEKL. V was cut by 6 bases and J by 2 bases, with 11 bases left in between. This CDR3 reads CASSPGWAYEQYF. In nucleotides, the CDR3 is TGCGCCAGCAGTCCTGGGTGGGCCTACGAGCAGTACTTC.

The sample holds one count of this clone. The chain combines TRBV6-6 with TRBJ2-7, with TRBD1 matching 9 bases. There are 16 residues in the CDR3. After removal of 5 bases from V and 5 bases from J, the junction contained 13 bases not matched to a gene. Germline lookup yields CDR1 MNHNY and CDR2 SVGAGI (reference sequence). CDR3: CASSLLGQGLFNEQYF. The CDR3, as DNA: TGTGCCAGCAGTCTCCTAGGACAGGGGCTTTTCAACGAGCAGTACTTC.

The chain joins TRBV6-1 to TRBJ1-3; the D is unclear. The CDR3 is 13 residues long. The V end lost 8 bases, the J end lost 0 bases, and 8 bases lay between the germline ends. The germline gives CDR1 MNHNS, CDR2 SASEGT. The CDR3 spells CASEGSSGNTIYF. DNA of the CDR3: TGTGCCAGCGAGGGTAGCTCTGGAAACACCATATATTTT.

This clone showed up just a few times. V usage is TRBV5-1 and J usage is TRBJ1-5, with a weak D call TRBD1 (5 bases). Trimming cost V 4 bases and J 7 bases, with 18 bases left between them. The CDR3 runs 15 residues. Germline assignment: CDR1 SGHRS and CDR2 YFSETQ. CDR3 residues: CASSEDGREGQPQHF. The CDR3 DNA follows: TGCGCCAGCAGCGAGGACGGCAGGGAGGGGCAGCCCCAGCATTTT.

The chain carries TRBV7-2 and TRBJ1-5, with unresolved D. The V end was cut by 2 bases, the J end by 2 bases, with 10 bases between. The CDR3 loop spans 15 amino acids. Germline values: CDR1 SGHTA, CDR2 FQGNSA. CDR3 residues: CASSLHNMGNQPQHF. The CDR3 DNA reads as TGTGCCAGCAGCTTACACAATATGGGCAATCAGCCCCAGCATTTT.

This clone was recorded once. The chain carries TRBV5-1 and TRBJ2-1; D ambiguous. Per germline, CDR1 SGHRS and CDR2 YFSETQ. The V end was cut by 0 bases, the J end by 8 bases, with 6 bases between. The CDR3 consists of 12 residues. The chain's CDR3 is CASSLEVDEQFF. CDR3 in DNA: TGCGCCAGCAGCTTGGAGGTCGATGAGCAGTTCTTC. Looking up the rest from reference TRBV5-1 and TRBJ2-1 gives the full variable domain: KAGVTQTPRYLIKTRGQQVTLSCSPISGHRSVSWYQQTPGQGLQFLFEYFSETQRNKGNFPGRFSGRQFSNSRSEMNVSTLELGDSALYLCASSLEVDEQFFGPGTRLTVL.

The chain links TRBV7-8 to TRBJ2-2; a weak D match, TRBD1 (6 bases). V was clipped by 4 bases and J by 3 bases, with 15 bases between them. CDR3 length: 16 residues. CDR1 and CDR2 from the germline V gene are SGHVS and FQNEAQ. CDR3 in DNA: TGTGCCAGCAGCTCCACAGGGTTTTCGGACACCGGGGAGCTGTTTTTT. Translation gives CASSSTGFSDTGELFF. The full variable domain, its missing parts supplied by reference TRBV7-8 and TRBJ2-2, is GAGVSQSPRYKVAKRGQDVALRCDPISGHVSLFWYQQALGQGPEFLTYFQNEAQLDKSGLPSDRFFAERPEGSVSTLKIQRTQQEDSAVYLCASSSTGFSDTGELFFGEGSRLTVL.

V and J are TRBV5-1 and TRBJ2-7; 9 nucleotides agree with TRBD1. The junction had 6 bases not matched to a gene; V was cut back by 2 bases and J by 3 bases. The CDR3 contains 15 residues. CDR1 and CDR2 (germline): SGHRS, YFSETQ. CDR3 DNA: TGCGCCAGCAGCTTAAGGGACAGGGCGTACTACGAGCAGTACTTC. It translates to CASSLRDRAYYEQYF.

Here the CDR3 DNA reads TGCGCCAGCAGTGAGACGGGACAGGGGACTAAGGAGCAGTTCTTC. This translates into CASSETGQGTKEQFF. The V gene is TRBV10-1, the J gene TRBJ2-1; TRBD1 aligns across 10 bases. Per germline, CDR1 WNHNN and CDR2 SYGVQD (reference sequence). The length of the CDR3 is 15 residues. J lost 10 bases, V lost 2 bases, and 8 bases had no gene match.

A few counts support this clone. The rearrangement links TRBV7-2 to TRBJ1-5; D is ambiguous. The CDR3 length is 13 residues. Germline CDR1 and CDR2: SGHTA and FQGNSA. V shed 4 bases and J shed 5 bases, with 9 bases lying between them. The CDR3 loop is CASSSLIDQPQHF. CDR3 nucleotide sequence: TGTGCCAGCAGCTCTCTGATAGATCAGCCCCAGCATTTT.

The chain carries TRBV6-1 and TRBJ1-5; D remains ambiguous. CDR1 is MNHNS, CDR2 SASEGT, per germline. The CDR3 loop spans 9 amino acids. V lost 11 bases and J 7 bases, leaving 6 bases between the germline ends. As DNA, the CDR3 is TGTGCCGAGAAGCAGCCCCAGCATTTT. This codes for CAEKQPQHF.

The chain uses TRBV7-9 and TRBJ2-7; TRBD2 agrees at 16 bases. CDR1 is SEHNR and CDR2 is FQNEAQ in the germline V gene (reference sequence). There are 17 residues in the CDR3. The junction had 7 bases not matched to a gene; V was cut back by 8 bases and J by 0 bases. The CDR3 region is CASSGLAGGGSSYEQYF. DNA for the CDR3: TGTGCCAGCTCGGGACTAGCGGGAGGGGGGAGCTCCTACGAGCAGTACTTC.

The CDR3 loop reads CASSLNGGNYGYTF. CDR3 in DNA: TGCGCCAGCAGCTTGAACGGGGGAAACTATGGCTACACCTTC. This sequence joins TRBV5-1 and TRBJ1-2; weak D call: TRBD1 (5 bases). CDR1 is SGHRS, CDR2 YFSETQ, per germline. The V and J ends lost 1 base and 2 bases respectively, with 9 bases between them. The CDR3 is made up of 14 amino acids.

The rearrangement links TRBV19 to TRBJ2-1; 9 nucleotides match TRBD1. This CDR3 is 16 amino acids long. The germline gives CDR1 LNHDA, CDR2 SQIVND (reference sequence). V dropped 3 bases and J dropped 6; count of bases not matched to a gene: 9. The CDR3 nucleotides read TGTGCCAGTAGTATGGGCGTGGGACAGGGTGTCAATGAGCAGTTCTTC. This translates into CASSMGVGQGVNEQFF.

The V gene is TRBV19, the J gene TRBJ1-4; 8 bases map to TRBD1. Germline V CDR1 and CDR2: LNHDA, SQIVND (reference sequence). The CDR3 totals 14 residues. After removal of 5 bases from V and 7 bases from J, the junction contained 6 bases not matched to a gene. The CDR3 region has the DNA TGTGCCAGTAGTTCGCAGGGGGCTGGTGAAAAACTGTTTTTT. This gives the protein CASSSQGAGEKLFF.

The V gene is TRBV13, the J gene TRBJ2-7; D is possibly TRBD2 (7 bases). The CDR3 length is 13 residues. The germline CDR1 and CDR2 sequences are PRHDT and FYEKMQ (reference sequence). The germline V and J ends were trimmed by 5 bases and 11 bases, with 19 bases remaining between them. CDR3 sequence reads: CASSPASSGQKYF. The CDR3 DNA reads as TGTGCCAGCAGCCCGGCCTCTAGCGGACAGAAGTACTTC.

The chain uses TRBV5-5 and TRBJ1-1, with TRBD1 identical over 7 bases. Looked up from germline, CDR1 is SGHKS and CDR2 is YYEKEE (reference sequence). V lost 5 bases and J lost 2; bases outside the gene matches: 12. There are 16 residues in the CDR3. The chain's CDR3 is CASSLPFGQANTEAFF. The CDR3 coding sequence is TGTGCCAGCAGTTTACCTTTCGGACAGGCAAACACTGAAGCTTTCTTT. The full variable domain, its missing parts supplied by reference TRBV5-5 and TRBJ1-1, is DAGVTQSPTHLIKTRGQQVTLRCSPISGHKSVSWYQQVLGQGPQFIFQYYEKEERGRGNFPDRFSARQFPNYSSELNVNALLLGDSALYLCASSLPFGQANTEAFFGQGTRLTVV.

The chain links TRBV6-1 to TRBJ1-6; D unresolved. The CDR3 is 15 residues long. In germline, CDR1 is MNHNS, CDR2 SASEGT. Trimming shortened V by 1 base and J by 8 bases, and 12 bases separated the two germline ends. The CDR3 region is CASSEVRGVDSPLHF. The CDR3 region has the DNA TGTGCCAGCAGTGAAGTCCGGGGAGTGGATTCACCCCTCCACTTT.

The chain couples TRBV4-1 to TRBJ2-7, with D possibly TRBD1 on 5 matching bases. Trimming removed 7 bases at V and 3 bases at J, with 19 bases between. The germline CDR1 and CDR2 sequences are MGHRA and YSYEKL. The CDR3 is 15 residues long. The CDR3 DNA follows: TGCGCCAGCACCCCAGGAGAGACAGCTAGCTACGAGCAGTACTTC. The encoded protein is CASTPGETASYEQYF.

CDR3 sequence (DNA): TGCGCCAGCAGCTTGGCCGGACCCGTGGCTGGAAACACCATATATTTT. The encoded protein is CASSLAGPVAGNTIYF. The chain has TRBV5-1 and TRBJ1-3; D uncertain. CDR1 and CDR2 (germline): SGHRS, YFSETQ. V shed 0 bases and J shed 2 bases, with 12 bases lying between them. The CDR3 loop spans 16 amino acids.

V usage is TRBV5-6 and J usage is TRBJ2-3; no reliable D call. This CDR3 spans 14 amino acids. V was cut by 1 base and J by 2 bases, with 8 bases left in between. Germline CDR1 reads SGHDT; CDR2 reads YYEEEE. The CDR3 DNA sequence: TGTGCCAGCAGCTTGAATATAATCACAGATACGCAGTATTTT. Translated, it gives CASSLNIITDTQYF.

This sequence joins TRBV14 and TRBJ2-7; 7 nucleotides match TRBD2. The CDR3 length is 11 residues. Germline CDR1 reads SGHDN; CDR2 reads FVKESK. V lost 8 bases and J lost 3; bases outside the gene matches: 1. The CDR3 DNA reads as TGTGCCAGCGGGGACTACTACGAGCAGTACTTC. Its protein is CASGDYYEQYF.

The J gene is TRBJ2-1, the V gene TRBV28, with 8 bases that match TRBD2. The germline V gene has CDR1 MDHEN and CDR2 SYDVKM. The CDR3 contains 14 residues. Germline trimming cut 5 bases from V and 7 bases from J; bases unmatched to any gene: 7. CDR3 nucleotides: TGTGCCAGCAGTCCCCAGCGGGAGATGAATGAGCAGTTCTTC. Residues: CASSPQREMNEQFF.

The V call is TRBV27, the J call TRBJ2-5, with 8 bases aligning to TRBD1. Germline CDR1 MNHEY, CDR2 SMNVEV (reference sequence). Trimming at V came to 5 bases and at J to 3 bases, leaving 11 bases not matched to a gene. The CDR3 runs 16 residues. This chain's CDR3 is CASSQAWDRIKETQYF. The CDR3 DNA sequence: TGTGCCAGCAGTCAGGCGTGGGACAGGATAAAAGAGACCCAGTACTTC.

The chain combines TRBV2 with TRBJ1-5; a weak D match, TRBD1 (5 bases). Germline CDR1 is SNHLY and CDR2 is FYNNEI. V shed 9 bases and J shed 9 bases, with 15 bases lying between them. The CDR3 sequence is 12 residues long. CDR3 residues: CARRLPGGPQHF. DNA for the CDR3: TGTGCCAGACGACTCCCCGGGGGGCCCCAGCATTTT.

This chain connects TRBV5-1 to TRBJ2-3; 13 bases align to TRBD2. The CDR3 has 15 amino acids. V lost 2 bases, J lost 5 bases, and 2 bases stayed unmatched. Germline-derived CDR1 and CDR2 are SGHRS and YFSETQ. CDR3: CASSFTSGGVDTQYF. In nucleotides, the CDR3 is TGCGCCAGCAGCTTTACTAGCGGGGGGGTAGATACGCAGTATTTT.

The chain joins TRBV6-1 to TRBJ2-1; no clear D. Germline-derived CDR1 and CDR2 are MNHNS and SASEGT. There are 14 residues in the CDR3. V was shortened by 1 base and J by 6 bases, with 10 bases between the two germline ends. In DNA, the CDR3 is TGTGCCAGCAGTGAAGTTGCTGTGTCCAATGAGCAGTTCTTC. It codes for CASSEVAVSNEQFF.

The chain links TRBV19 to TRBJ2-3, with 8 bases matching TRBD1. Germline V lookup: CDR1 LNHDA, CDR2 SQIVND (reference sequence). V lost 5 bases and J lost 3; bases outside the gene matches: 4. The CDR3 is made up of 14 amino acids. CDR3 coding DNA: TGTGCCAGTAGTGAGCAGGGGGCTACAGATACGCAGTATTTT. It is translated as CASSEQGATDTQYF.

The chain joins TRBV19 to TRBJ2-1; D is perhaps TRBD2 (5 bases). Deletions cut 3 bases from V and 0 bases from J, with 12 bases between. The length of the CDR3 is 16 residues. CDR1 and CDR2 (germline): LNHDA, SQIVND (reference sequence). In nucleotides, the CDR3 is TGTGCCAGTAGTATTGTGTCGGGGAGCTCCTACAATGAGCAGTTCTTC. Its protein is CASSIVSGSSYNEQFF.

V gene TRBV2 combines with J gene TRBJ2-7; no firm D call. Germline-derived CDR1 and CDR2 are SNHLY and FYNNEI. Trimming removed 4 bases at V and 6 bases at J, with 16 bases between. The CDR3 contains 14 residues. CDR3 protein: CASSGNSYSSEQYF. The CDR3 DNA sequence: TGTGCCAGCAGTGGCAACTCCTACAGCTCCGAGCAGTACTTC.

The CDR3 bases are TGTGCCAGCAGGCAGGGTGAACAGCCCCAGCATTTT. This encodes CASRQGEQPQHF. The chain uses TRBV6-6 and TRBJ1-5; weak D call: TRBD1 (5 bases). This CDR3 comprises 12 residues. V was pared by 6 bases and J by 7 bases, with 10 bases between. The germline V gene has CDR1 MNHNY and CDR2 SVGAGI (reference sequence).